This is a list of T cell receptor beta chains from one sample in a study of STAT5B mutations in CD4+ large granular lymphocyte leukemia. TCRdb's copy holds only in-frame clones and misses some; the assay was immunoSEQ multiplex PCR. Here the sample spans nearly 35,000 clones, around three quarters being singletons. Sample: CD4+ T cells from blood buffy coats. All receptors derive from a human donor in good health. CDR3s include the opening cysteine and the closing phenylalanine or tryptophan. Fields, in order: clone size, J gene, V gene, D gene, CDR3 protein, CDR3 DNA. D genes are given only for firm matches. Clone size is given for some rows only: seen once, a few or many times, or a class if the clone is expanded.

clone size: -; J gene: TRBJ1-2; V gene: TRBV7-9; D gene: TRBD1; CDR3 protein: CASSRGTGANYGYTF; CDR3 DNA: TGTGCCAGCAGCCGCGGGACAGGAGCTAACTATGGCTACACCTTC
clone size: few; J gene: TRBJ2-4; V gene: TRBV4-1; D gene: -; CDR3 protein: CASSLPSLAGPAKNIQYF; CDR3 DNA: TGCGCCAGCAGCCTCCCCAGTCTGGCTGGTCCTGCCAAAAACATTCAGTACTTC
clone size: -; J gene: TRBJ1-5; V gene: TRBV6-6; D gene: TRBD1; CDR3 protein: CASIDRGSSNQPQHF; CDR3 DNA: TGTGCCAGCATCGACAGGGGATCCAGCAATCAGCCCCAGCATTTT
clone size: -; J gene: TRBJ2-7; V gene: TRBV28; D gene: -; CDR3 protein: CASSLPGVYEQYF; CDR3 DNA: TGTGCCAGCAGTTTACCCGGAGTTTACGAGCAGTACTTC
clone size: -; J gene: TRBJ2-1; V gene: TRBV5-1; D gene: TRBD2; CDR3 protein: CASSPSGGVSEQFF; CDR3 DNA: TGCGCCAGCAGCCCTAGCGGGGGAGTGAGTGAGCAGTTCTTC
clone size: once; J gene: TRBJ2-1; V gene: TRBV7-9; D gene: TRBD2; CDR3 protein: CASSGRLAGNNEQFF; CDR3 DNA: TGTGCCAGCAGCGGACGACTAGCGGGTAACAATGAGCAGTTCTTC
clone size: -; J gene: TRBJ1-1; V gene: TRBV19; D gene: -; CDR3 protein: CASSPVVADTEAFF; CDR3 DNA: TGTGCCAGTTCGCCGGTGGTGGCGGACACTGAAGCTTTCTTT
clone size: few; J gene: TRBJ1-4; V gene: TRBV14; D gene: -; CDR3 protein: CASSQVREGRLFF; CDR3 DNA: TGTGCCAGCAGCCAAGTCCGAGAAGGGCGACTGTTTTTT
clone size: few; J gene: TRBJ2-7; V gene: TRBV9; D gene: TRBD1; CDR3 protein: CASSVGQGVSYEQYF; CDR3 DNA: TGTGCCAGCAGCGTGGGACAGGGGGTTTCCTACGAGCAGTACTTC
clone size: -; J gene: TRBJ1-1; V gene: TRBV5-1; D gene: -; CDR3 protein: CASSLRRLENTEAFF; CDR3 DNA: TGCGCCAGCAGTCTGCGGAGGCTTGAGAACACTGAAGCTTTCTTT
clone size: -; J gene: TRBJ2-7; V gene: TRBV5-6; D gene: -; CDR3 protein: CASSWGEEQYF; CDR3 DNA: TGTGCCAGCAGCTGGGGTGAGGAGCAGTACTTC
clone size: -; J gene: TRBJ2-7; V gene: TRBV7-9; D gene: -; CDR3 protein: CASSLVSASYEQYF; CDR3 DNA: TGTGCCAGCAGCTTAGTCTCGGCGTCCTACGAGCAGTACTTC
clone size: -; J gene: TRBJ2-5; V gene: TRBV6-1; D gene: -; CDR3 protein: CASSELETQYF; CDR3 DNA: TGTGCCAGCAGTGAACTCGAGACCCAGTACTTC
clone size: -; J gene: TRBJ1-1; V gene: TRBV7-9; D gene: TRBD1; CDR3 protein: CASSLDRGNEAFF; CDR3 DNA: TGTGCCAGCAGCTTAGACAGGGGAAATGAAGCTTTCTTT
clone size: -; J gene: TRBJ2-7; V gene: TRBV7-2; D gene: -; CDR3 protein: CASSLLRDRGHQYF; CDR3 DNA: TGTGCCAGCAGCCTCCTTAGGGACCGGGGCCATCAGTACTTC